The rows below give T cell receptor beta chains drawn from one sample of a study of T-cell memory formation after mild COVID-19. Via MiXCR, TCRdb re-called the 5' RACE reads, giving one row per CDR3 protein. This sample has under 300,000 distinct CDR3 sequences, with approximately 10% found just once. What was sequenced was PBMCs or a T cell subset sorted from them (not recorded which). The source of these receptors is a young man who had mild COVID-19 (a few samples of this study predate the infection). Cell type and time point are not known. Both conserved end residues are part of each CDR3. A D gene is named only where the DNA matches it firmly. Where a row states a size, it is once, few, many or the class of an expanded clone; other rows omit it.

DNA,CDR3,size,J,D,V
TGTGCCAGCAGCTCGTCCCTCCATTCAGCTGGGGCCAACGTCCTGACTTTC,CASSSSLHSAGANVLTF,few,TRBJ2-6,.,TRBV7-2
TGTGCCAGTAGCCCAAACGGGGAGACCCAGTACTTC,CASSPNGETQYF,few,TRBJ2-5,.,TRBV19
TGTGTCGTTCACAGGGACAACTACGAGCAGTACTTC,CVVHRDNYEQYF,.,TRBJ2-7,.,TRBV2
TGCAGTGCTAGGAGAGGTGGGAACACTGAAGCTTTCTTT,CSARRGGNTEAFF,few,TRBJ1-1,.,TRBV20-1
TGTGCCAGCAGCCAAGTGGAGTCAGGGGAAGAGCAGTACTTC,CASSQVESGEEQYF,.,TRBJ2-7,.,TRBV4-2
TGTGCCAGCAGAACAGGTCCGGGAAGGAGCTACACCTTC,CASRTGPGRSYTF,many,TRBJ1-2,.,TRBV12-3/TRBV12-4
TGTGCCAGCAGCGTAGTAGAGACGGGTACCGGGGAGCTGTTTTTT,CASSVVETGTGELFF,once,TRBJ2-2,.,TRBV9
TGCGCCAGCAGCCAAGTAGCGCCGTCAGGAGAGACCCAGTACTTC,CASSQVAPSGETQYF,.,TRBJ2-5,.,TRBV4-1
TGTGCCAGCAGCAAACCGGGACAGCCCCTCTATGGCTACACCTTC,CASSKPGQPLYGYTF,.,TRBJ1-2,TRBD1,TRBV9
TGTGCCAGTAGTATCGGACTGGGGATGCCCGATACGCAGTATTTT,CASSIGLGMPDTQYF,.,TRBJ2-3,.,TRBV19
TGTGCCAGCAGCCAAGATCAGCACAGTGGGAATGAGCAGTTCTTC,CASSQDQHSGNEQFF,few,TRBJ2-1,.,TRBV3-1
TGTGCCAGCAGTGGGGGGCGCGGCTACACCTTC,CASSGGRGYTF,few,TRBJ1-2,.,TRBV6-1
TGTGCCAGCAGTTCACCTTGGGGGGGGCAGGGGGAGCTGTTTTTT,CASSSPWGGQGELFF,once,TRBJ2-2,.,TRBV27
TGTGCCAGCAGCTTATCACGGGCTGGGGCCAACGTCCTGACTTTC,CASSLSRAGANVLTF,few,TRBJ2-6,.,TRBV7-9
TGTGCCAGCAGCGTGGACAGGCGGGCCGAGCAGTACTTC,CASSVDRRAEQYF,.,TRBJ2-7,TRBD1,TRBV11-2
TGTGCTAGTGGCCCAGGGCGAGCGACTAATGAAAAACTGTTTTTT,CASGPGRATNEKLFF,.,TRBJ1-4,.,TRBV12-5
TGTGCCATCATGGCGGGGATGACAGATACGCAGTATTTT,CAIMAGMTDTQYF,.,TRBJ2-3,.,TRBV10-3
TGCGCCAGCAGCTTGGGGGCAGGGGAAATATACGAGCAGTACTTC,CASSLGAGEIYEQYF,few,TRBJ2-7,.,TRBV5-1
TGCGCCAGCAGCCAAGAGATGACAGCTTCTGGAAACACCATATATTTT,CASSQEMTASGNTIYF,.,TRBJ1-3,.,TRBV4-1
TGCGCCAGCGCCCAGAAGCGCCTAGCGGGGGGGCCCTACGAGCAGTACTTC,CASAQKRLAGGPYEQYF,.,TRBJ2-7,TRBD2,TRBV5-1
TGTGCCAGCAAAAACCGCCCCTTGGACACCGGGGAGCTGTTTTTT,CASKNRPLDTGELFF,.,TRBJ2-2,.,TRBV7-2
TGTGCCAGCAGCAAAGAGCGGGCATGGAACACTGAAGCTTTCTTT,CASSKERAWNTEAFF,.,TRBJ1-1,.,TRBV21-1
TGTGCCATCAGTGACCAGGAGCTTAGCAATCAGCCCCAGCATTTT,CAISDQELSNQPQHF,few,TRBJ1-5,.,TRBV10-3
TGCGCCAGCAGCTTGGCCGTGGGGCCCGACTATGGCTACACCTTC,CASSLAVGPDYGYTF,.,TRBJ1-2,.,TRBV5-1
TGTGCCAGTAGTATAGGACATCCTGTGAACACCGGGGAGCTGTTTTTT,CASSIGHPVNTGELFF,.,TRBJ2-2,.,TRBV19
TGTGCCTGGAGTGTCGCGAGTCGGGCTTTCTTT,CAWSVASRAFF,.,TRBJ1-1,.,TRBV30
TGTGCCAGCAGCTTAACGTTAGCGGAGATCGCTTTCTTT,CASSLTLAEIAFF,few,TRBJ1-1,.,TRBV7-3
TGTGCCACCAGGGGTGGCAGGGTAGGAGGAGAGACCCAGTACTTC,CATRGGRVGGETQYF,.,TRBJ2-5,.,TRBV2
TGTGCCAGCAGTTTACAGGGTCCCCAAGAGACCCAGTACTTC,CASSLQGPQETQYF,.,TRBJ2-5,.,TRBV12-3/TRBV12-4
TGTGCTAGCAGCCTTACTAGCGGGGGGGCGAATACGCAGTATTTT,CASSLTSGGANTQYF,.,TRBJ2-3,TRBD2,TRBV7-6
TGTGCCAGCAGTTTAGTAACTAGCGGGGAGAAGTACTTC,CASSLVTSGEKYF,few,TRBJ2-5,TRBD2,TRBV27
TGTGCCAGCAGCTTTATCCCTCCGGGGCAAAGCTCCTACAATGAGCAGTTCTTC,CASSFIPPGQSSYNEQFF,.,TRBJ2-1,.,TRBV7-9
TGTGCCAGCAGCGCCCCCTCTGGGGCCAACGTCCTGACTTTC,CASSAPSGANVLTF,.,TRBJ2-6,.,TRBV7-6
TGTGCCAGCAGCTTACGGCGCCGCTTCAATGAGCAGTTCTTC,CASSLRRRFNEQFF,few,TRBJ2-1,.,TRBV5-6
TGTGCCAGCAGCCCGGGGGGGACAGGGCTCCACGAGCAGTACTTC,CASSPGGTGLHEQYF,.,TRBJ2-7,.,TRBV7-6
TGTGCCAGCGCCTTAGGGGGTAGCGATGAGCAGTTCTTC,CASALGGSDEQFF,few,TRBJ2-1,.,TRBV7-9
TGTGCCAGCAGAGATTCCGGGACAGGTGGAAACACCATATATTTT,CASRDSGTGGNTIYF,few,TRBJ1-3,TRBD1,TRBV12-3/TRBV12-4
TGTGCCAGCAGCGTATCTCTAGCGGGGGGGCCCAATGAGCAGTTCTTC,CASSVSLAGGPNEQFF,few,TRBJ2-1,TRBD2,TRBV11-1
TGTGCCAGCCGATTAAACTATGGCTACACCTTC,CASRLNYGYTF,.,TRBJ1-2,.,TRBV12-3/TRBV12-4
TGTGCCAGCAGCTCCTACCGGGGACGCACAGATACGCAGTATTTT,CASSSYRGRTDTQYF,.,TRBJ2-3,.,TRBV7-2
TGTGCCAGCAGTTACCGGGACTATGGCTACACCTTC,CASSYRDYGYTF,.,TRBJ1-2,.,TRBV6-5
TGCGCCAGCAGCTTCGGGGGGAGAGGGGACTCTGGGGCCAACGTCCTGACTTTC,CASSFGGRGDSGANVLTF,.,TRBJ2-6,TRBD2,TRBV5-1
TGTGCCAGCAGTCTTGGGAGGTTTGGGACAAATTCACCCCTCCACTTT,CASSLGRFGTNSPLHF,.,TRBJ1-6,.,TRBV12-3/TRBV12-4
TGTGCCAGCAGCTTAGGATACCCGGGGAATCAGCCCCAGCATTTT,CASSLGYPGNQPQHF,.,TRBJ1-5,.,TRBV11-2
TGTGCCAGCAGCTTAGAGTTGATAAGACGTGAGCAGTTCTTC,CASSLELIRREQFF,many,TRBJ2-1,.,TRBV11-2
TGTGCCAGCAGCTTGGACAGGGGGCTAGTCGGAGCTTTCTTT,CASSLDRGLVGAFF,.,TRBJ1-1,TRBD1,TRBV5-6
TGTGCCAGCAGTTTATTACAGGCAACCCAGTACTTC,CASSLLQATQYF,few,TRBJ2-5,.,TRBV28
TGTGCCAGCAGCTCCCCGGACAGGCGCCTAGCCAAAAACATTCAGTACTTC,CASSSPDRRLAKNIQYF,.,TRBJ2-4,TRBD1,TRBV7-8
TGTGCCACCAGCAGAGATGTGGCAGGACCAAGCAATCAGCCCCAGCATTTT,CATSRDVAGPSNQPQHF,many,TRBJ1-5,.,TRBV15
TGTGCCACTGGGGGGACAGCTGGGGCCAACGTCCTGACTTTC,CATGGTAGANVLTF,few,TRBJ2-6,.,TRBV24-1
TGTGCCAGCAGCCCGAGGGGGACCCAAGAGACCCAGTACTTC,CASSPRGTQETQYF,few,TRBJ2-5,.,TRBV7-9